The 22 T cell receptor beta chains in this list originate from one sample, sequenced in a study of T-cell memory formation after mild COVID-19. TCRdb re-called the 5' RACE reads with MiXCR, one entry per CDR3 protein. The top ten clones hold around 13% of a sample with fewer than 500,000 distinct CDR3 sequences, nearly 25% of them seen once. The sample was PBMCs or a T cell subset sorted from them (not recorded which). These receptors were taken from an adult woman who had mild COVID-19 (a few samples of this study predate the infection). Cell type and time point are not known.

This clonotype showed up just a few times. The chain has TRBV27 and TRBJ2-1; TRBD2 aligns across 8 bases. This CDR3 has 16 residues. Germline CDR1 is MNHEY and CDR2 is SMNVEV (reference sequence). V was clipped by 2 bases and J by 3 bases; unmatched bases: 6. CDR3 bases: TGTGCCAGCAGTTTAGAAGGGACTAGGCACTACAATGAGCAGTTCTTC. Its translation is CASSLEGTRHYNEQFF.

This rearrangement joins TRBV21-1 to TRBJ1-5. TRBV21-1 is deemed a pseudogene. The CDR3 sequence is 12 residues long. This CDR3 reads CASSKVDQPQHF. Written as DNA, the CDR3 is TGTGCCAGCAGCAAAGTGGATCAGCCCCAGCATTTT.

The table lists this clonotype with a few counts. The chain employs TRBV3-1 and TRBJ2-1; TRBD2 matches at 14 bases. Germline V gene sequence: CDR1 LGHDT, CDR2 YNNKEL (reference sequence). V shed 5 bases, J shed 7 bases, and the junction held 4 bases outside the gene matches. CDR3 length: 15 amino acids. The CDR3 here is CASSYGTSGGNEQFF. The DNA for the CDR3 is TGTGCCAGCAGCTATGGGACTAGCGGGGGTAATGAGCAGTTCTTC.

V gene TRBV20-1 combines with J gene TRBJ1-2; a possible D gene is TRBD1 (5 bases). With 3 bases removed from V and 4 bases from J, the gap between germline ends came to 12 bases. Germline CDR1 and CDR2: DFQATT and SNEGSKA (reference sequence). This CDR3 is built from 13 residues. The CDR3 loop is CSASADIPYGYTF. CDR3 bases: TGCAGTGCTAGCGCGGACATCCCCTATGGCTACACCTTC.

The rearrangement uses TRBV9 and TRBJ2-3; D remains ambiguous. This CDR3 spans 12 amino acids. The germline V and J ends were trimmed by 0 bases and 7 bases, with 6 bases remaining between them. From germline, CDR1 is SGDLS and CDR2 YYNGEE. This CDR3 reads CASSVDENTQYF. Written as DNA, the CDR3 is TGTGCCAGCAGCGTAGACGAGAATACGCAGTATTTT.

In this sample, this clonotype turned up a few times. CDR3 loop: CASSAGANEQFF. CDR3 bases: TGTGCCAGCAGCGCGGGGGCGAATGAGCAGTTCTTC. The gene calls are TRBV9 and TRBJ2-1; D possibly matches TRBD1 or TRBD2 (6 bases each). CDR3 length: 12 residues. Germline CDR1 is SGDLS and CDR2 is YYNGEE. V was shortened by 3 bases and J by 7 bases, with 8 bases between the two germline ends.

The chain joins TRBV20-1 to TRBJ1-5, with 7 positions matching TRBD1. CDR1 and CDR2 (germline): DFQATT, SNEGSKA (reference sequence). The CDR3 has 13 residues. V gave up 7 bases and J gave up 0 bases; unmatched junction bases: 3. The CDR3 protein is CSVGTDSNQPQHF. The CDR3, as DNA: TGCAGTGTCGGGACAGATAGCAATCAGCCCCAGCATTTT.

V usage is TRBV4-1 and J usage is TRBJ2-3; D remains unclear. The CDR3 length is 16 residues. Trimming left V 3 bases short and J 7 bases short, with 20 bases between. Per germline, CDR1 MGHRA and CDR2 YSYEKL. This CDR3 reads CASSQPLPPRYYTQYF. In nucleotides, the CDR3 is TGCGCCAGCAGCCAGCCCTTACCCCCTCGGTATTATACGCAGTATTTT.

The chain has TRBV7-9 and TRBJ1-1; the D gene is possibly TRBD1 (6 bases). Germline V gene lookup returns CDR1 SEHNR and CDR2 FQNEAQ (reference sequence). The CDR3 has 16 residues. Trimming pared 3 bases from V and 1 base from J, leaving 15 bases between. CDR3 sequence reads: CASSFLPGQRNTEAFF. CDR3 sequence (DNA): TGTGCCAGCAGCTTCCTCCCGGGACAACGGAACACTGAAGCTTTCTTT.

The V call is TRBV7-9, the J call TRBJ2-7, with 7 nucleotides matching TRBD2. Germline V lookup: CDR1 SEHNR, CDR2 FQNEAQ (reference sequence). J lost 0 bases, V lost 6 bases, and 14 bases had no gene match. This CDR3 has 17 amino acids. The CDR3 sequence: CASSPIIWREHSYEQYF. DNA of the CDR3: TGTGCCAGCAGTCCCATCATCTGGCGGGAGCACTCCTACGAGCAGTACTTC.

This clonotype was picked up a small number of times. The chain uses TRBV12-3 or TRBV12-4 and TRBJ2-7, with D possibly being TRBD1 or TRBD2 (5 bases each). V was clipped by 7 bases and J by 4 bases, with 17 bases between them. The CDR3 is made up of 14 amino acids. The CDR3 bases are TGTGCCAGCACCGCGGGCGCAGGGCCATACGAGCAGTACTTC. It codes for CASTAGAGPYEQYF.

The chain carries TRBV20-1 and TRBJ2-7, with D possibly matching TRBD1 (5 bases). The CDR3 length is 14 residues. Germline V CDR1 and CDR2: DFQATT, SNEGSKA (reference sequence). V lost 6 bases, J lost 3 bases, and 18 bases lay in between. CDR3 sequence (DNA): TGCAGTGCCAGCAGTGGAGAACAGGTCTACGAGCAGTACTTC. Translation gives CSASSGEQVYEQYF.

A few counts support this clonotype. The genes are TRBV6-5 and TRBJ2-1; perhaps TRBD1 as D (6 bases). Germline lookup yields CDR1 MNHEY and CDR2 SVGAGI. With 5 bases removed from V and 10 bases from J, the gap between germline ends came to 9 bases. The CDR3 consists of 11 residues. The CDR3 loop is CASSPGTEQFF. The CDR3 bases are TGTGCCAGCAGTCCCGGGACAGAGCAGTTCTTC.

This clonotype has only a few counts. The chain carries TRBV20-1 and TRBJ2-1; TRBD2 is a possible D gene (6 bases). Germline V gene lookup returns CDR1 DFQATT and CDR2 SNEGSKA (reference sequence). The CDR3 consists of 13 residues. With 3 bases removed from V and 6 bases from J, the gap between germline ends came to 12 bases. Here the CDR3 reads CSARRGTGNEQFF. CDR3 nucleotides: TGCAGTGCTAGGCGGGGAACGGGCAATGAGCAGTTCTTC.

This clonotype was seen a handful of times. The CDR3 is CSVESQGAVETQYF. DNA for the CDR3: TGCAGCGTTGAATCCCAGGGGGCCGTAGAGACCCAGTACTTC. The chain uses TRBV29-1 and TRBJ2-5; TRBD1 matches at 8 bases. This CDR3 spans 14 amino acids. Germline assignment: CDR1 SQVTM and CDR2 ANQGSEA. Unmatched junction bases numbered 6, after V lost 2 bases and J lost 4 bases.

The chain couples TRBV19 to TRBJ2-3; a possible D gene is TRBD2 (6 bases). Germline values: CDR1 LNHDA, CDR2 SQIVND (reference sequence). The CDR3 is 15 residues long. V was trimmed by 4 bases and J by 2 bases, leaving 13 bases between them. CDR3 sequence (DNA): TGTGCCAGTAGTACCGGGACTGCTAACACAGATACGCAGTATTTT. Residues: CASSTGTANTDTQYF.

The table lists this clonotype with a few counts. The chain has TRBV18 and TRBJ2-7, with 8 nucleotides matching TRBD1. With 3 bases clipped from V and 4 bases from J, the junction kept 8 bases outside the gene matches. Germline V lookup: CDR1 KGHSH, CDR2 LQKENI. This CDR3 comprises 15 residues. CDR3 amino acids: CASSPVGQDLYEQYF. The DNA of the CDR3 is TGTGCCAGCTCACCCGTGGGACAGGATTTGTACGAGCAGTACTTC.

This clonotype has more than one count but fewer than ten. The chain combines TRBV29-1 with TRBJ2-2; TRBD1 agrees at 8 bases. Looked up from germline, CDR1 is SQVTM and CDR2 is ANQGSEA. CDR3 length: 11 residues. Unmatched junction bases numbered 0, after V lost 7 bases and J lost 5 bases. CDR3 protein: CSGTGTGELFF. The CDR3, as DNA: TGCAGCGGGACAGGGACCGGGGAGCTGTTTTTT.

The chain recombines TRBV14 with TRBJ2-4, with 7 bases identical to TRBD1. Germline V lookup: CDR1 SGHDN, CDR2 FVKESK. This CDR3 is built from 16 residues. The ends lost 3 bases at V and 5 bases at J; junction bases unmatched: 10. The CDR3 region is CASSHDRDGAENIQYF. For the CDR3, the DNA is TGTGCCAGCAGCCATGACAGGGATGGGGCCGAAAACATTCAGTACTTC.

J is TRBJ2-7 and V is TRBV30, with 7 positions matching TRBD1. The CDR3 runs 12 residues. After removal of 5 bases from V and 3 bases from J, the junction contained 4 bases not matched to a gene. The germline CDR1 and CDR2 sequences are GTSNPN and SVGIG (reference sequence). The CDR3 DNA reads TGTGCCTGGGAAGGGGGCGTCTACGAGCAGTACTTC. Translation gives CAWEGGVYEQYF.

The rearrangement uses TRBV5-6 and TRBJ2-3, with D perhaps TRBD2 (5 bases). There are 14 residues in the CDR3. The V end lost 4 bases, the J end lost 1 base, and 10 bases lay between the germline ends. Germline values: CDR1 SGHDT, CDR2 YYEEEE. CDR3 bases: TGTGCCAGCAGCGACTTGAGGGGCACAGATACGCAGTATTTT. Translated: CASSDLRGTDTQYF.

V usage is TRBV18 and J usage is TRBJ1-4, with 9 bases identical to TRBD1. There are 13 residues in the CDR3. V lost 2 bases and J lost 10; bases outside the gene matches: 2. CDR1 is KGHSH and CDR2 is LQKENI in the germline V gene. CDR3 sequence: CASSPGTGPKLFF. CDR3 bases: TGTGCCAGCTCACCAGGGACAGGGCCAAAACTGTTTTTT.